The rows below give T cell receptor beta chains drawn from one sample of a study of persistence of HIV-infected CD4 T cells. Produced via immunoSEQ multiplex PCR; TCRdb's table is partial and in-frame only. The top ten clones hold around 1.8% of a sample with about 25,000 clones, around 67% of them seen once. Their specific antigens are unknown. Sequencing was performed on CD4+ T cells sorted from PBMCs after approximately 19-hour stimulation, taken from a patient who received antiretroviral therapy. All receptors derive from an adult man with HIV who was CMV-seropositive. Each CDR3 is given with its conserved first and last residue. The D gene is left open where the match is weak. Not every row has a clone size; where given, it reads once, few, many or a size class.

j_call clone_size v_call d_call cdr3_aa cdr3_nt
TRBJ2-2 medium-sized TRBV2 NA CASMTIPTGELFF TGTGCCAGCATGACTATCCCCACCGGGGAGCTGTTTTTT
TRBJ1-1 NA TRBV11-2 NA CASSLQWGQVNTEAFF TGTGCCAGCAGCTTACAATGGGGGCAGGTCAACACTGAAGCTTTCTTT
TRBJ2-2 NA TRBV5-1 TRBD2 CASSFLTSGDTGELFF TGCGCCAGCAGCTTCCTGACTAGCGGAGACACCGGGGAGCTGTTTTTT
TRBJ2-3 NA TRBV10-3 TRBD2 CAIGRGLAGPDTQYF TGTGCCATCGGGAGGGGCCTAGCAGGACCAGATACGCAGTATTTT
TRBJ1-2 NA TRBV7-3 TRBD1 CASSLAGGGGYTF TGTGCCAGCAGCTTGGCAGGGGGAGGAGGCTACACCTTC
TRBJ2-7 NA TRBV3-1/TRBV3-2 NA CASSQGVRGGYEQYF TGTGCCAGCAGCCAAGGGGTCAGGGGGGGCTACGAGCAGTACTTC
TRBJ2-7 NA TRBV7-2 NA CASSLDRNYEQYF TGTGCCAGCAGCTTAGACAGGAATTACGAGCAGTACTTC
TRBJ2-3 NA TRBV19 NA CASSISGPGDTAVSIQYF TGTGCCAGTAGTATATCTGGTCCTGGGGACACCGCGGTCAGCATCCAGTATTTT
TRBJ1-5 NA TRBV6-2/TRBV6-3 NA CASSYTLDQPQHF TGTGCCAGCAGTTACACCCTAGATCAGCCCCAGCATTTT
TRBJ1-2 NA TRBV5-1 NA CASSLSSYQDTQGGYTF TGCGCCAGCAGCTTGAGTTCGTACCAGGACACGCAAGGCGGCTACACCTTC
TRBJ1-1 NA TRBV7-9 NA CASSLQSVTEAFF TGTGCCAGCAGCCTACAGTCAGTCACTGAAGCTTTCTTT
TRBJ1-2 NA TRBV5-1 NA CASRDRKYGYTF TGCGCCAGCAGGGACAGAAAATATGGCTACACCTTC
TRBJ1-2 NA TRBV5-4 NA CASNTPGEGNGYTF TGTGCCAGCAACACACCCGGTGAGGGGAATGGCTACACCTTC
TRBJ2-1 NA TRBV11-3 NA CASSLDRGLSDEQFF TGTGCCAGCAGCTTAGACAGGGGCCTCTCGGATGAGCAGTTCTTC
TRBJ2-1 NA TRBV6-5 NA CASSYGGADNEQFF TGTGCCAGCAGTTACGGAGGGGCCGACAATGAGCAGTTCTTC
TRBJ2-2 NA TRBV28 NA CASSMGGPAGELFF TGTGCCAGCAGTATGGGGGGGCCCGCCGGGGAGCTGTTTTTT
TRBJ2-3 NA TRBV28 NA CASSTNGIGTDTQYF TGTGCCAGCAGTACGAACGGGATTGGCACAGATACGCAGTATTTT
TRBJ1-4 NA TRBV28 TRBD1 CASSLSDRVEKLFF TGTGCCAGCAGTTTATCCGACAGGGTCGAAAAACTGTTTTTT
TRBJ1-2 NA TRBV3-1/TRBV3-2 NA CASSPHINYGYTF TGTGCCAGCAGCCCACACATTAACTATGGCTACACCTTC
TRBJ2-3 NA TRBV6-5 NA CASSFAGQRPTDTQYF TGTGCCAGCAGTTTCGCGGGCCAACGGCCCACAGATACGCAGTATTTT
TRBJ2-4 NA TRBV6-5 TRBD1 CARDQGDRGFNIQYF TGTGCCAGGGACCAAGGGGACAGGGGTTTTAACATTCAGTACTTC
TRBJ2-2 NA TRBV27 TRBD2 CASGRKTSGTNTGELFF TGTGCCAGCGGCCGAAAAACTAGCGGGACGAACACCGGGGAGCTGTTTTTT
TRBJ1-2 medium-sized TRBV7-9 NA CASSLASWQGNGYTF TGTGCCAGCAGCTTAGCGTCGTGGCAGGGTAACGGCTACACCTTC
TRBJ1-4 medium-sized TRBV23-1 NA CASSRPLTRTRKYNEKLFF TGCGCCAGCAGCCGACCCCTTACCAGGACGCGGAAATACAATGAAAAACTGTTTTTT
TRBJ1-1 few TRBV28 NA CASSTPNRATEAFF TGTGCCAGCAGTACGCCCAACAGGGCCACTGAAGCTTTCTTT
TRBJ2-7 NA TRBV6-5 NA CASSLLSDARF TGTGCCAGCAGCCTCCTCTCGGACGCACGCTTC
TRBJ2-3 NA TRBV5-4 NA CASRTAGGPGTDTQYF TGTGCCAGCAGGACCGCTGGGGGGCCTGGCACAGATACGCAGTATTTT
TRBJ2-7 few TRBV27 TRBD1 CASRGQGPYEQYF TGTGCCAGCAGGGGACAGGGACCCTACGAGCAGTACTTC
TRBJ2-2 NA TRBV27 TRBD2 CASSSLAGGHHGELFF TGTGCCAGCAGTAGCTTAGCGGGGGGGCATCACGGGGAGCTGTTTTTT
TRBJ1-6 NA TRBV9 NA CASSVGNGVINSPLHF TGTGCCAGCAGCGTAGGGAATGGGGTAATCAATTCACCCCTCCACTTT
TRBJ2-3 NA TRBV3-1/TRBV3-2 TRBD1 CASSHVRGLTDTQYF TGTGCCAGCAGCCATGTCAGGGGGCTAACAGATACGCAGTATTTT
TRBJ1-6 NA TRBV7-8 NA CASSLALGGSSPLHF TGTGCCAGCAGCTTAGCGCTGGGGGGCTCTTCACCCCTCCACTTT